Listed below are T cell receptor beta chains from one sample, sequenced in a study of T cell responses to AZD1222 COVID-19 vaccine. Data came from immunoSEQ multiplex PCR; TCRdb stores just in-frame clones and leaves some out. The sample lists around 100,000 clones; more than 85% were seen once. Specimen: peripheral blood, collected on day 0 of AZD1222 vaccination. The origin of the receptors is an adult in good health. Both conserved end residues are part of each CDR3. Each record gives: V gene, J gene, D gene, CDR3 DNA, CDR3 protein. A D gene is named only where the DNA matches it firmly.

TRBV18	TRBJ2-2	NA	TGTGCCAGCTCCCCACCGGGACAGAACACCGGGGAGCTGTTTTTT	CASSPPGQNTGELFF
TRBV11-2	TRBJ1-4	NA	TGTGCCAGCAGCGCTACCGGACGGATTAATGAAAAACTGTTTTTT	CASSATGRINEKLFF
TRBV11-3	TRBJ1-2	NA	TGTGCCAGCAGCTTAACAGAGAACTATGGCTACACCTTC	CASSLTENYGYTF
TRBV19	TRBJ1-2	TRBD1	TGTGCCAGTAGTATCTTGGCAGGGGGCCAATCTTATGGCTACACCTTC	CASSILAGGQSYGYTF
TRBV15	TRBJ1-5	TRBD1	TGTGCCACCAGCAGAGCTACAGGGGGCAGTCAGCCCCAGCATTTT	CATSRATGGSQPQHF
TRBV18	TRBJ1-1	TRBD1	TGTGCCAGCTCACCCTGGGACAGGGGTAAGGGCACTGAAGCTTTCTTT	CASSPWDRGKGTEAFF
TRBV12-3/TRBV12-4	TRBJ2-5	TRBD2	TGTGCCAGCCGGGGGGAGGAGACCCAGTACTTC	CASRGEETQYF
TRBV7-2	TRBJ1-2	NA	TGTGCCAGCAGCCCAGACCCAGGGTATTGGCCCGATGGCTACACCTTC	CASSPDPGYWPDGYTF
TRBV5-1	TRBJ1-2	NA	TGCGCCAGCAGCTATACGGGAAGCCAGGGGGGCTACACCTTC	CASSYTGSQGGYTF
TRBV28	TRBJ1-6	NA	TGTGCCAGCAGTCCGCGGGACCTACCGCATTCACCCCTCCACTTT	CASSPRDLPHSPLHF
TRBV30	TRBJ2-7	TRBD2	TGTGCCTGGAGTCCTATAGCGGGGGGGAGCTCCTACGAGCAGTACTTC	CAWSPIAGGSSYEQYF
TRBV3-1/TRBV3-2	TRBJ1-6	NA	TGTGCCAGCAGCCGCAGGCGGGGGTTTGATTCACCCCTCCACTTT	CASSRRRGFDSPLHF
TRBV20-1	TRBJ1-4	NA	TGCAGTGCTAGTAAACAGGGCGGCGAAAAACTGTTTTTT	CSASKQGGEKLFF
TRBV18	TRBJ1-2	NA	TGTGCCAGCTCACCACCGGCAGGGGAGCACTATGGCTACACCTTC	CASSPPAGEHYGYTF
TRBV7-2	TRBJ2-4	NA	TGTGCCAGCAGCCTAGGGTCCGGGTGGGGAAACATTCAGTACTTC	CASSLGSGWGNIQYF
TRBV16	TRBJ2-1	NA	TGTGCCAGCAGCCAAGTGGAGTTGCGTAACAATCCCGGACCCCGCTCCTACAATGAGCAGTTCTTC	CASSQVELRNNPGPRSYNEQFF
TRBV19	TRBJ2-7	NA	TGTGCCAGTAGTTCCACGTCGAGCTCCTACGAGCAGTACTTC	CASSSTSSSYEQYF
TRBV3-1/TRBV3-2	TRBJ2-7	NA	TGTGCCAGCAGCCCCGAGGGACTCCGCTACGAGCAGTACTTC	CASSPEGLRYEQYF